This record concerns one T cell receptor (beta chain) sequence. Its antigen is still unknown. V lost 6 bases and J 5 bases, leaving 20 bases between the germline ends. The length of the CDR3 is 15 residues. Germline V CDR1 and CDR2: SGDLS, YYNGEE. The assay was immunoSEQ multiplex PCR, and TCRdb's table has in-frame clones only and misses some. The table has more than 80,000 clones, around 90% seen once. This sample was taken from a study of T cell responses to AZD1222 COVID-19 vaccine. Study-level results: Among the donors, most were white British and more were female, and clonal diversity was possibly underestimated.

The J gene is TRBJ1-2, the V gene TRBV9, with no clear D. The TCR sequence derives from an adult who received the AZD1222 COVID-19 vaccine. Sequencing was performed on peripheral blood, taken 28 days after the second AZD1222 dose. The CDR3 region is CASTGPATDLYGYTF. CDR3 coding DNA: TGTGCCAGCACCGGCCCCGCGACTGATTTATATGGCTACACCTTC.